This TCR beta chain was profiled in a study of blood T cell repertoires in COVID-19 (dated by TCRdb to 2020 to 2022). With respect to the entire study: Samples from collaborators originated in the United States, Italy and Spain and spanned both the acute and convalescent phases of COVID-19. The prospective study material was composed of cDNA or gDNA derived from T cells, B-cell-depleted T cells, or PBMCs. The dataset comprised deeply sampled blood TCRbeta repertoires from subjects exposed to, actively infected with, or recovered from COVID-19. The repertoires were made available in a free public database intended to serve as a resource for research on the immune response to SARS-CoV-2. Samples came from the ongoing ImmuneRACE study (first 160 participants) plus 1,254 subjects from 6 global collaborators. Nearly every sample came with metadata listing a de-identified subject ID, COVID-19 status, age in years and sex. Where available, HLA class I and class II types were obtained from metadata supplied by the sample provider rather than from assay-based typing. General findings and caveats noted by the study authors: Clinical and demographic metadata were provided uncurated, with the amount varying by source and participant.

The immunoSEQ Assay, a bias-controlled multiplex PCR, was used to amplify TCRbeta CDR3 regions from genomic DNA. The original methods were these. Within the assay, amplification of reference gene primers was used to estimate how many nucleated cells each sample contained. To quantify the absolute abundance of each unique TCRbeta CDR3 rearrangement, sequence reads were collapsed and filtered. For each sample, productive Simpson clonality was calculated as the square root of Simpson's diversity index across productive rearrangements. What TCRdb holds here is the immuneACCESS table cut down to in-frame rearrangements. Part of the clones is not present; checked against another copy, under half of the missing clones reflect an unresolved V gene, and the others are unexplained. That table furnishes V, J and clone size, whereas the DNA furnished D and trimming. Here the sample has some 150,000 clones; approximately 84% occur a single time. In total, the top ten clones hold approximately 14% of the sample.

Each collaborating institution followed its own protocols to collect whole blood in K2EDTA tubes. For TCRbeta analysis, collaborators shipped samples in one of three forms: frozen whole blood, isolated PBMCs, or DNA extracted from either of those sample types. Turning to this clone: The target of this receptor is not known. There are no base qualities to consult, and no much larger clone falls within one base.

V is reduced by 4 bases and J by 2 bases, leaving a spacing of 19 bases between them. The germline V gene supplies CDR1 MGHRA and CDR2 YSYEKL. Including cysteine and phenylalanine, the CDR3 has 17 amino acids. Only the CDR3 DNA stays, 51 bases, in frame from base 1. The TCR sequence derives from a woman of 80 years or more with acute or convalescent COVID-19. This chain is built from TRBV4-1 and TRBJ2-3, with TRBD2 tentatively as D gene (5 bases match). The source material was peripheral blood. The nucleotides read TGCGCCAGCAGCCCCCAACCAACTAGGTTGGACACAGATACGCAGTATTTT. Translated, it reads CASSPQPTRLDTDTQYF.